One sample yielded the 8 T cell receptor beta chains listed below, sequenced in a study of cytomegalovirus exposure and HLA in healthy donors. The PCR was carried out with 60 Vbeta primers and 13 Jbeta primers. Assay: immunoSEQ multiplex PCR; the TCRdb copy retains only in-frame clones and omits some. Found here are 81,000 or so clones, about three fifths of them singletons; the top ten hold 5.5%. Sequences were obtained from PBMCs. The origin of the receptors is a young woman in good health and CMV-seropositive.

V and J are TRBV7-2 and TRBJ1-2; TRBD1 agrees at 7 bases. There are 13 residues in the CDR3. Germline lookup yields CDR1 SGHTA and CDR2 FQGNSA. V gave up 5 bases and J gave up 4 bases; unmatched junction bases: 4. The CDR3 protein is CASSGTVSYGYTF. In DNA form, the CDR3 reads TGTGCCAGCAGCGGGACAGTGTCCTATGGCTACACCTTC.

The CDR3 DNA reads as TGTGCCAGCAGCCTATTTGGGACAGGGAGAGACACTGAAGCTTTCTTT. It translates to CASSLFGTGRDTEAFF. The chain joins TRBV14 to TRBJ1-1, with 9 bases lining up with TRBD1. In germline, CDR1 is SGHDN, CDR2 FVKESK. The CDR3 contains 16 residues. V trimming: 4 bases; J trimming: 3 bases; junction bases outside the gene matches: 9.

This clone was seen a few times. The chain recombines TRBV19 with TRBJ1-4; 7 nucleotides agree with TRBD1. Germline V gene sequence: CDR1 LNHDA, CDR2 SQIVND (reference sequence). CDR3 length equals 13 residues. V lost 5 bases, J lost 10 bases, and 7 bases stayed unmatched. CDR3 protein: CASSGDRERKLFF. CDR3 sequence (DNA): TGTGCCAGTAGTGGAGACAGGGAGAGAAAACTGTTTTTT.

The chain uses TRBV5-4 and TRBJ2-7, with a weak D call TRBD1 (7 bases). The germline CDR1 and CDR2 sequences are SGHNT and YYREEE (reference sequence). The CDR3 is made up of 14 amino acids. With 4 bases removed from V and 3 bases from J, the gap between germline ends came to 14 bases. The CDR3 loop is CASSAVQGGYEQYF. In nucleotides, the CDR3 is TGTGCCAGCAGCGCAGTGCAGGGGGGCTACGAGCAGTACTTC.

The chain employs TRBV5-6 and TRBJ1-6, with a weak D call TRBD1 (5 bases). CDR3 length: 13 amino acids. Germline V gives CDR1 SGHDT, CDR2 YYEEEE. Trimming pared 5 bases from V and 11 bases from J, leaving 14 bases between. Here the CDR3 DNA reads TGTGCCAGCAGTTTCGGGTTACAGGCACCCCTCCACTTT. This codes for CASSFGLQAPLHF.

The V and J genes are TRBV11-3 and TRBJ2-1, with 8 bases matching TRBD1. V was clipped by 1 base and J by 6 bases; unmatched bases: 5. This CDR3 is built from 15 residues. The V gene's germline CDR1 is SGHNT and CDR2 YENEEA. CDR3 bases: TGTGCCAGCAGCTTAGTCGGACAGGGCACCAATGAGCAGTTCTTC. Translated: CASSLVGQGTNEQFF.

The J gene is TRBJ2-3, the V gene TRBV7-3; D is ambiguous. The V and J ends lost 5 bases and 4 bases respectively, with 7 bases between them. The CDR3 has 12 residues. CDR1 and CDR2 from the germline V gene are SGHTA and FQGTGA. The CDR3 protein is CASSATPDTQYF. CDR3 coding DNA: TGTGCCAGCAGCGCGACTCCAGATACGCAGTATTTT.

There are a few counts of this clone. An end of the junction differs from the germline gene, which may be a read error. V is TRBV7-9 and J is TRBJ1-1; D ambiguous. The CDR3 has 12 amino acids. Germline CDR1 and CDR2: SEHNR and FQNEAQ (reference sequence). The CDR3 is CSSSFAGTEAFF. The DNA of the CDR3 is TGTTCCAGCAGCTTCGCGGGCACTGAAGCTTTCTTT.